These T cell receptor beta chains were read from a single sample in a study of beta chain features in type 1 diabetes. Generated by immunoSEQ multiplex PCR, the TCRdb table keeps only in-frame clones and is missing some. Of about 160,000 clones in the sample, 9% to 10% were seen once. The sample consisted of central memory CD4+ T cells from blood. Every receptor here comes from a woman younger than 35 in good health. The CDR3 runs from the conserved cysteine through the conserved F or W. The D gene is left open where the match is weak. Size is stated for part of the rows, as once, few or many counts, or as a class when the clone is expanded.

d_call,v_call,cdr3_length,clone_size,j_call,cdr3_aa,cdr3_nt
TRBD2,TRBV9,17,-,TRBJ2-2,CASSALLGGGNTGELFF,TGTGCCAGCAGCGCACTCTTAGGCGGGGGGAACACCGGGGAGCTGTTTTTT
TRBD2,TRBV29-1,15,few,TRBJ2-3,CSVERTAGGTDTQYF,TGCAGCGTTGAGAGAACAGCGGGGGGAACAGATACGCAGTATTTT
-,TRBV6-1,14,few,TRBJ1-4,CASRNRDTNEKLFF,TGTGCCAGCCGAAACAGGGATACTAATGAAAAACTGTTTTTT
-,TRBV4-2,13,few,TRBJ1-2,CASSQGQGGGYTF,TGTGCCAGCAGCCAAGGTCAGGGCGGCGGCTACACCTTC
-,TRBV10-3,14,-,TRBJ1-2,CATRATGSNYGYTF,TGTGCCACTAGGGCCACAGGGTCTAACTATGGCTACACCTTC
-,TRBV30,13,few,TRBJ2-7,CAWSRQVSYEQYF,TGTGCCTGGAGTCGACAGGTCTCCTACGAGCAGTACTTC
-,TRBV6-1,14,-,TRBJ1-2,CASSPPQEDYGYTF,TGTGCCAGCAGTCCCCCCCAGGAAGACTATGGCTACACCTTC
TRBD2,TRBV19,16,few,TRBJ2-2,CASSPIETSETGELFF,TGTGCCAGTAGCCCTATAGAGACTAGCGAGACCGGGGAGCTGTTTTTT
-,TRBV30,13,-,TRBJ1-5,CAWRDSSDQPQHF,TGTGCCTGGAGGGACAGCTCGGATCAGCCCCAGCATTTT
TRBD1,TRBV30,12,-,TRBJ1-1,CAWSVRGTGAFF,TGTGCCTGGAGTGTACGGGGGACAGGGGCTTTCTTT
-,TRBV14,13,few,TRBJ2-1,CASSQDYYNEQFF,TGTGCCAGCAGCCAAGACTATTACAATGAGCAGTTCTTC
-,TRBV4-2,16,few,TRBJ2-7,CASSQGSAGDSYEQYF,TGTGCCAGCAGCCAAGGTTCCGCAGGGGATTCCTACGAGCAGTACTTC
-,TRBV7-8,13,-,TRBJ1-1,CASSQDRNTEAFF,TGTGCCAGCAGCCAGGACAGGAACACTGAAGCTTTCTTT
-,TRBV18,12,few,TRBJ1-2,CASSPEGVGYTF,TGTGCCAGCTCCCCCGAGGGGGTTGGCTACACCTTC
TRBD1,TRBV30,14,few,TRBJ2-1,CAWVRQGAGNEQFF,TGTGCCTGGGTCCGACAGGGGGCAGGCAATGAGCAGTTCTTC